The entry below describes one TCR beta chain. Its antigen is not known. Sequencing templates came from extracted RNA that was reverse transcribed into cDNA. The data were produced by immunoSEQ multiplex PCR, yet TCRdb's version contains in-frame clones alone and is incomplete. The data contain 150,000 to 200,000 clones, approximately 62% of them singletons. The treatment denotes: oral pan-JAK inhibitor, 5-10 mg twice daily. Trimming shortened V by 6 bases and J by 7 bases, and 12 bases separated the two germline ends. Germline CDR1 reads MNHNS; CDR2 reads SASEGT. The length of the CDR3 is 13 residues. The data are from a study of CD8+ T cells in alopecia areata. Regarding the study as a whole: Normal-skin resident alphabeta T cells also appear among scalp sample sequences. Tofacitinib significantly lowered scalp clonality and expanded CD8+ clones among the top 100.

The source of this sequence is a human donor with alopecia areata. V usage is TRBV6-1 and J usage is TRBJ2-2; D perhaps matches TRBD2 (6 bases). The sequencing used CD4+ T cells sorted from blood, collected at week 24, from a patient treated with tofacitinib. For the CDR3, the DNA is TGTGCCAGCAGCGAGGGACTCCTCGGGGAGCTGTTTTTT. Its protein is CASSEGLLGELFF.